A single sample is the source of the 11 T cell receptor beta chains below, sequenced in a study of Ad26.COV2.S vaccination and SARS-CoV-2 variants. Data came from immunoSEQ multiplex PCR; TCRdb stores just in-frame clones and leaves some out. The data hold over 110,000 clones, with 86% observed a single time. The sample consisted of peripheral blood, taken after recovery from COVID-19. These receptors all come from a human donor who had recovered from COVID-19.

The CDR3 coding sequence is TGCACCAGCAGCCAAGACCGAACAGGGTGGCGAGACACCGGGGAGCTGTTTTTT. Translated, it gives CTSSQDRTGWRDTGELFF. This sequence joins TRBV1 and TRBJ2-2; no DNA check was done on the table's D call, TRBD1. TRBV1 is termed a pseudogene. This CDR3 contains 18 residues.

The V and J genes are TRBV7-2 and TRBJ1-2; no firm D call. Deletions cut 1 base from V and 8 bases from J, with 17 bases between. CDR3 length: 15 residues. Germline V gene data show CDR1 as SGHTA and CDR2 as FQGNSA. The CDR3 here is CASSLEPGREEGYTF. The CDR3 bases are TGTGCCAGCAGCTTAGAGCCTGGGAGGGAAGAAGGCTACACCTTC.

The chain employs TRBV7-6 and TRBJ1-4, with 8 bases matching TRBD1. This CDR3 is built from 16 residues. Germline V CDR1 and CDR2: SGHVS, FNYEAQ. The V segment lost 5 bases and the J segment 5 bases; nucleotides outside the gene matches: 10. CDR3 in amino acids: CASSKGTGARNEKLFF. The CDR3 DNA reads TGTGCCAGCAGCAAGGGGACAGGCGCACGAAATGAAAAACTGTTTTTT.

The V call is TRBV27, the J call TRBJ1-6, with 7 bases identical to TRBD1. This CDR3 region has 15 residues. Germline values: CDR1 MNHEY, CDR2 SMNVEV (reference sequence). Unmatched junction bases numbered 7, after V lost 8 bases and J lost 3 bases. The CDR3 protein is CASGEGGGYNSPLHF. The CDR3 coding sequence is TGTGCCAGCGGTGAAGGGGGCGGCTATAATTCACCCCTCCACTTT.

The CDR3 is CASTPSGAGNYEQYF. The CDR3 bases are TGTGCCAGCACCCCCTCAGGAGCAGGGAACTACGAGCAGTACTTC. The V gene is TRBV6-2 or TRBV6-3, the J gene TRBJ2-7, with D possibly matching TRBD1 (5 bases). Germline V gene sequence: CDR1 MNHEY, CDR2 SVGEGT. The CDR3 covers 15 residues. V lost 7 bases and J 3 bases, leaving 19 bases between the germline ends.

This clone was observed once. The chain carries TRBV29-1 and TRBJ1-3; no clear D gene. Trimming removed 7 bases at V and 8 bases at J, with 18 bases between. Germline lookup yields CDR1 SQVTM and CDR2 ANQGSEA. The CDR3 runs to 13 residues. The chain's CDR3 is CSAAPSGRDTIYF. The CDR3 coding sequence is TGCAGCGCTGCCCCCTCCGGGAGGGACACCATATATTTT.

The chain carries TRBV2 and TRBJ2-1; the D is unclear. Trimming took off 2 bases at V and 2 bases at J, with 7 bases between the two ends. This CDR3 has 14 residues. CDR1 and CDR2 from the germline V gene are SNHLY and FYNNEI. The CDR3 loop reads CASSEWTAYNEQFF. The CDR3 DNA is TGTGCCAGCAGTGAATGGACCGCCTACAATGAGCAGTTCTTC. The variable domain in full, with the rest retrieved from reference TRBV2 and TRBJ2-1, is EPEVTQTPSHQVTQMGQEVILRCVPISNHLYFYWYRQILGQKVEFLVSFYNNEISEKSEIFDDQFSVERPDGSNFTLKIRSTKLEDSAMYFCASSEWTAYNEQFFGPGTRLTVL.

The chain combines TRBV29-1 with TRBJ1-5; D uncertain. Trimming left V 7 bases short and J 11 bases short, with 12 bases between. The CDR3 sequence is 10 residues long. Germline CDR1 is SQVTM and CDR2 is ANQGSEA. For the CDR3, the DNA is TGCAGCGAGCTCCCCAAGACCCAGCATTTT. Translation: CSELPKTQHF.

CDR3 sequence reads: CASSPGRYSTDTQYF. The DNA of the CDR3 is TGTGCCAGCAGTCCCGGCCGATATAGCACAGATACGCAGTATTTT. V usage is TRBV6-5 and J usage is TRBJ2-3, with D unclear. The CDR3 totals 15 residues. Germline-derived CDR1 and CDR2 are MNHEY and SVGAGI. Trimming took off 5 bases at V and 0 bases at J, with 12 bases between the two ends.

The chain combines TRBV15 with TRBJ2-7, with 9 bases identical to TRBD1. The CDR3 extends over 18 amino acids. Trimming cost V 0 bases and J 6 bases; bases outside gene matches: 15. Germline CDR1 is LNHNV and CDR2 is YYDKDF (reference sequence). CDR3 sequence reads: CATSRDLGWGDRVSEQYF. The DNA for the CDR3 is TGTGCCACCAGCAGAGACCTTGGGTGGGGGGACAGGGTGAGCGAGCAGTACTTC.

The chain joins TRBV19 to TRBJ2-7; D ambiguous. The germline V gene has CDR1 LNHDA and CDR2 SQIVND (reference sequence). This CDR3 has 12 residues. Deletions cut 2 bases from V and 4 bases from J, with 6 bases between. The DNA for the CDR3 is TGTGCCAGTAGTATATCGAATTACGAGCAGTACTTC. Amino acids: CASSISNYEQYF.